The 26 T cell receptor beta chains below come from one sample, sequenced in a study of T cell responses to AZD1222 COVID-19 vaccine. Profiled with immunoSEQ multiplex PCR; TCRdb holds only in-frame clones, not every one. The table shows 45,000 to 70,000 clones, with 89% occurring only once. The sample in question was peripheral blood, obtained 28 days after the second AZD1222 dose. The receptors were sampled from an adult who received the AZD1222 COVID-19 vaccine.

The chain employs TRBV19 and TRBJ2-3; TRBD1 matches at 9 bases. With 5 bases clipped from V and 3 bases from J, the junction kept 6 bases outside the gene matches. The CDR3 has 15 amino acids. The V gene's germline CDR1 is LNHDA and CDR2 SQIVND (reference sequence). CDR3 sequence reads: CASSLGQGWTDTQYF. In DNA, the CDR3 is TGTGCCAGTAGTTTAGGACAGGGGTGGACAGATACGCAGTATTTT.

This clone came up once. J is TRBJ2-5 and V is TRBV24-1, with 8 bases matching TRBD1. The CDR3 has 14 residues. V gave up 5 bases and J gave up 5 bases; unmatched junction bases: 6. The germline gives CDR1 KGHDR, CDR2 SFDVKD. The CDR3 DNA follows: TGTGCCACCAGTGGACAGGGGAGGACGGAGACCCAGTACTTC. Translation gives CATSGQGRTETQYF.

The chain employs TRBV7-2 and TRBJ2-5; TRBD2 is a possible D gene (6 bases). Germline V lookup: CDR1 SGHTA, CDR2 FQGNSA. Trimming stripped 5 bases from V and 5 bases from J, with 15 bases between. The CDR3 runs 14 residues. CDR3 sequence (DNA): TGTGCCAGCAGCCCCGTCAGGGCGGGGGAGACCCAGTACTTC. This sequence encodes CASSPVRAGETQYF.

In this sample, this clone is medium-sized. This chain links TRBV11-3 with TRBJ2-2, with D possibly matching TRBD1 (5 bases). CDR3 length: 17 amino acids. Germline loops: CDR1 SGHNT, CDR2 YENEEA. V lost 7 bases, J lost 5 bases, and 23 bases lay in between. CDR3 protein: CASTEPGLEGSTGELFF. Written as DNA, the CDR3 is TGTGCCAGCACCGAACCAGGGCTCGAAGGATCTACCGGGGAGCTGTTTTTT.

The chain is built from TRBV7-8 and TRBJ1-2; 8 nucleotides line up with TRBD1. V gave up 1 base and J gave up 2 bases; unmatched junction bases: 0. CDR3 length: 14 residues. Germline V CDR1 and CDR2: SGHVS, FQNEAQ. DNA of the CDR3: TGTGCCAGCAGCTTAGGGGACAGGAACTATGGCTACACCTTC. Translating gives CASSLGDRNYGYTF.

The rearrangement joins TRBV11-2 to TRBJ2-7; D not resolved. Germline lookup yields CDR1 SGHAT and CDR2 FQNNGV. V was cut by 5 bases and J by 2 bases, with 13 bases left in between. This CDR3 has 14 amino acids. CDR3 nucleotides: TGTGCCAGCAGCCAAGTTAGCAGAACCTACGAGCAGTACTTC. Its translation is CASSQVSRTYEQYF.

The gene calls are TRBV3-1 (or the pseudogene TRBV3-2) and TRBJ2-3, with 9 bases identical to TRBD2. This CDR3 spans 16 amino acids. Germline V gives CDR1 LGHDT, CDR2 YNNKEL (reference sequence). The ends lost 1 base at V and 2 bases at J; junction bases unmatched: 4. The CDR3 loop reads CASSQGGRGSTDTQYF. The CDR3 DNA reads TGTGCCAGCAGCCAAGGCGGGAGGGGATCCACAGATACGCAGTATTTT.

The chain is built from TRBV7-2 and TRBJ1-1; weak D call: TRBD1 (5 bases). Germline V CDR1 and CDR2: SGHTA, FQGNSA. Trimming pared 5 bases from V and 5 bases from J, leaving 15 bases between. The CDR3 length is 14 residues. CDR3 sequence: CASSRGRTGTEAFF. In DNA form, the CDR3 reads TGTGCCAGCAGCCGGGGCAGGACTGGGACTGAAGCTTTCTTT.

This clone was seen once. This chain uses TRBV28 with TRBJ1-2; D remains unclear. Germline values: CDR1 MDHEN, CDR2 SYDVKM. This CDR3 is built from 14 residues. Trimming cost V 3 bases and J 8 bases, with 16 bases left between them. CDR3 sequence reads: CASSFRGTLWGYTF. CDR3 nucleotide sequence: TGTGCCAGCAGTTTTCGAGGAACCCTCTGGGGCTACACCTTC.

V usage is TRBV24-1 and J usage is TRBJ1-1; 12 positions agree with TRBD1. The CDR3 is made up of 18 amino acids. Germline V gene sequence: CDR1 KGHDR, CDR2 SFDVKD. V was clipped by 0 bases and J by 2 bases; unmatched bases: 6. This CDR3 reads CATSDLREGTGGNTEAFF. The CDR3 nucleotides read TGTGCCACCAGTGATTTGCGTGAAGGGACAGGGGGCAACACTGAAGCTTTCTTT.

This chain links TRBV2 with TRBJ1-6; a possible D gene is TRBD1 (6 bases). The V and J ends lost 10 bases and 5 bases respectively, with 15 bases between them. Germline values: CDR1 SNHLY, CDR2 FYNNEI. CDR3 size: 14 residues. The CDR3 loop reads CATRGDGDNSPLHF. CDR3 bases: TGTGCCACGAGGGGGGACGGGGATAATTCACCCCTCCACTTT. Filled out from reference TRBV2 and TRBJ1-6, the complete variable domain reads EPEVTQTPSHQVTQMGQEVILRCVPISNHLYFYWYRQILGQKVEFLVSFYNNEISEKSEIFDDQFSVERPDGSNFTLKIRSTKLEDSAMYFCATRGDGDNSPLHFGNGTRLTVT.

The V and J genes are TRBV11-2 and TRBJ2-2; D is uncertain. The V end lost 5 bases, the J end lost 0 bases, and 10 bases lay between the germline ends. This CDR3 is built from 15 residues. Germline lookup yields CDR1 SGHAT and CDR2 FQNNGV. CDR3 sequence reads: CASSPATPNTGELFF. The DNA for the CDR3 is TGTGCCAGCAGCCCGGCCACCCCGAACACCGGGGAGCTGTTTTTT.

The CDR3 nucleotides are TGTGCCAGCTCACCCGGCCGGAACACTGAAGCTTTCTTT. Translation: CASSPGRNTEAFF. The rearrangement uses TRBV18 and TRBJ1-1; D is uncertain. The length of the CDR3 is 13 residues. The germline V gene has CDR1 KGHSH and CDR2 LQKENI. Trimming cost V 3 bases and J 1 base, with 6 bases left between them. Filled out from reference TRBV18 and TRBJ1-1, the complete variable domain reads NAGVMQNPRHLVRRRGQEARLRCSPMKGHSHVYWYRQLPEEGLKFMVYLQKENIIDESGMPKERFSAEFPKEGPSILRIQQVVRGDSAAYFCASSPGRNTEAFFGQGTRLTVV.

This CDR3 reads CASSGRDRANYGYTF. CDR3 DNA: TGTGCCAGCAGCGGCCGGGACAGGGCTAACTATGGCTACACCTTC. V is TRBV5-4 and J is TRBJ1-2; 9 bases agree with TRBD1. V trimming: 4 bases; J trimming: 0 bases; junction bases outside the gene matches: 4. Germline CDR1 SGHNT, CDR2 YYREEE (reference sequence). This CDR3 is 15 amino acids long.

This sequence joins TRBV30 and TRBJ1-5; the D is unclear. Germline CDR1 GTSNPN, CDR2 SVGIG (reference sequence). CDR3 length equals 12 residues. The V end was cut by 0 bases, the J end by 6 bases, with 6 bases between. CDR3 protein: CAWSVLGQPQHF. The DNA for the CDR3 is TGTGCCTGGAGTGTACTGGGTCAGCCCCAGCATTTT.

The table lists this clone with a count of one. The chain recombines TRBV13 with TRBJ1-3; 7 bases are a match to TRBD1. V trimming: 4 bases; J trimming: 10 bases; junction bases outside the gene matches: 7. The germline V gene encodes CDR1 PRHDT and CDR2 FYEKMQ (reference sequence). The CDR3 sequence is 13 residues long. CDR3 region: CASSSRQGVTIYF. CDR3 nucleotides: TGTGCCAGCAGCTCACGACAGGGAGTAACCATATATTTT. The full variable domain, rest sourced from reference TRBV13 and TRBJ1-3, is AAGVIQSPRHLIKEKRETATLKCYPIPRHDTVYWYQQGPGQDPQFLISFYEKMQSDKGSIPDRFSAQQFSDYHSELNMSSLELGDSALYFCASSSRQGVTIYFGEGSWLTVV.

The chain joins TRBV7-9 to TRBJ2-1; D not certain. There are 10 residues in the CDR3. Trimming cost V 6 bases and J 7 bases, with 4 bases left between them. Germline V gene sequence: CDR1 SEHNR, CDR2 FQNEAQ (reference sequence). CDR3: CASRGNEQFF. CDR3 in DNA: TGTGCCAGCAGAGGTAATGAGCAGTTCTTC. Combining the CDR3 with reference TRBV7-9 and TRBJ2-1 gives the whole variable domain DTGVSQNPRHKITKRGQNVTFRCDPISEHNRLYWYRQTLGQGPEFLTYFQNEAQLEKSRLLSDRFSAERPKGSFSTLEIQRTEQGDSAMYLCASRGNEQFFGPGTRLTVL.

The CDR3 here is CASSLEGHTEAFF. CDR3 coding DNA: TGTGCCAGCAGCTTAGAAGGGCACACTGAAGCTTTCTTT. The gene calls are TRBV11-3 and TRBJ1-1; unclear D gene. Per the germline V gene, CDR1 is SGHNT and CDR2 is YENEEA. This CDR3 contains 13 residues. The V end was cut by 0 bases, the J end by 3 bases, with 5 bases between.

The chain combines TRBV11-2 with TRBJ1-3; D not certain. V was pared by 1 base and J by 1 base, with 5 bases between. This CDR3 spans 14 amino acids. Germline assignment: CDR1 SGHAT and CDR2 FQNNGV. The CDR3 is CASSLGVSGNTIYF. CDR3 coding DNA: TGTGCCAGCAGCTTAGGAGTTTCTGGAAACACCATATATTTT.

The count of this clone is one. The rearrangement joins TRBV7-8 to TRBJ2-7; 12 nucleotides line up with TRBD2. The CDR3 covers 15 residues. V was pared by 4 bases and J by 2 bases, with 3 bases of the junction left unmatched. Germline CDR1 is SGHVS and CDR2 is FQNEAQ. CDR3 loop: CASSSSGREAYEQYF. Here the CDR3 DNA reads TGTGCCAGCAGCTCTAGCGGGAGGGAAGCCTACGAGCAGTACTTC.

The CDR3 is CASPPRSGATEAFF. The CDR3 DNA reads TGTGCCAGCCCCCCACGTTCAGGGGCCACTGAAGCTTTCTTT. The gene calls are TRBV2 and TRBJ1-1; a weak D match, TRBD1 (6 bases). The V end was cut by 8 bases, the J end by 4 bases, with 17 bases between. Germline CDR1 reads SNHLY; CDR2 reads FYNNEI. This CDR3 is 14 amino acids long.

The chain has TRBV5-5 and TRBJ2-2, with TRBD1 matching over 10 bases. The CDR3 runs 14 residues. V dropped 3 bases and J dropped 5; count of bases not matched to a gene: 1. Germline values: CDR1 SGHKS, CDR2 YYEKEE (reference sequence). CDR3 protein: CASSSGQGTGELFF. CDR3 nucleotides: TGTGCCAGCAGCTCGGGACAGGGGACCGGGGAGCTGTTTTTT.

Turning to this clone: Within the sample, other DNA sequences also encode this same CDR3. This rearrangement joins TRBV30 to TRBJ2-1, with a weak D call TRBD2 (5 bases). This CDR3 is 13 amino acids long. Trimming took 8 bases from V and 4 from J, leaving 15 bases between them. Per the germline V gene, CDR1 is GTSNPN and CDR2 is SVGIG (reference sequence). The CDR3 reads CAGRGLVYNEQFF. CDR3 in DNA: TGTGCCGGGCGCGGACTTGTATACAATGAGCAGTTCTTC.

The chain uses TRBV6-1 and TRBJ1-1, with D uncertain. Trimming removed 2 bases from V and 3 bases from J, with 1 base in between. The length of the CDR3 is 11 residues. Germline lookup yields CDR1 MNHNS and CDR2 SASEGT. CDR3 loop: CASSEYTEAFF. In nucleotides, the CDR3 is TGTGCCAGCAGTGAATACACTGAAGCTTTCTTT.

Details on this clone: An end of the junction does not agree with germline; a read error may underlie this. This chain uses TRBV7-7 with TRBJ1-3, with D perhaps matching TRBD1 (5 bases). Germline CDR1 is SSHAT and CDR2 is FNYEAQ (reference sequence). This CDR3 comprises 14 residues. The CDR3: CASSPTVSGNTIYF. The CDR3 DNA sequence: TGTGCTAGCAGCCCGACAGTCTCTGGAAACACCATATATTTT. Looking up the rest from reference TRBV7-7 and TRBJ1-3 gives the full variable domain: GAGVSQSPRYKVTKRGQDVTLRCDPISSHATLYWYQQALGQGPEFLTYFNYEAQPDKSGLPSDRFSAERPEGSISTLTIQRTEQRDSAMYRCASSPTVSGNTIYFGEGSWLTVV.

The chain has TRBV11-2 and TRBJ2-1; 9 bases are shared with TRBD2. Trimming at V came to 0 bases and at J to 15 bases, leaving 12 bases not matched to a gene. In germline, CDR1 is SGHAT, CDR2 FQNNGV. This CDR3 contains 15 residues. Written as DNA, the CDR3 is TGTGCCAGCAGCTTAGATGGGATAGCGGGAGCACCATTGTTCTTC. Protein: CASSLDGIAGAPLFF.